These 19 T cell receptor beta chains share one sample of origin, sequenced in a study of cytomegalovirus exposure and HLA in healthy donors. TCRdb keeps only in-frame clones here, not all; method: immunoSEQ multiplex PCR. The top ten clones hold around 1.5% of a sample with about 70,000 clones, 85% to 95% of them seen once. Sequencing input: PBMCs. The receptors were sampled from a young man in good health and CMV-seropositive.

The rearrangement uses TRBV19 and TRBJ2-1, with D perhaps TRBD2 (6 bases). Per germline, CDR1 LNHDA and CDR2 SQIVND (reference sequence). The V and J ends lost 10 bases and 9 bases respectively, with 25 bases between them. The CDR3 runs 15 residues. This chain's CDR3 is CATARNAGSGTEQFF. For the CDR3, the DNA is TGTGCCACCGCACGGAACGCGGGGAGCGGCACTGAGCAGTTCTTC.

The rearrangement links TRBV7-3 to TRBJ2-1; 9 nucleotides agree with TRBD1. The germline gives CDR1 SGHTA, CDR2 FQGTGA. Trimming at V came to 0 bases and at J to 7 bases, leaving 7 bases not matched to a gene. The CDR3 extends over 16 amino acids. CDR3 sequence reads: CASSLTSGQGKNEQFF. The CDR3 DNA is TGTGCCAGCAGCTTAACATCGGGACAGGGTAAGAATGAGCAGTTCTTC. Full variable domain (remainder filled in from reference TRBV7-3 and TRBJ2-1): GAGVSQTPSNKVTEKGKYVELRCDPISGHTALYWYRQSLGQGPEFLIYFQGTGAADDSGLPNDRFFAVRPEGSVSTLKIQRTERGDSAVYLCASSLTSGQGKNEQFFGPGTRLTVL.

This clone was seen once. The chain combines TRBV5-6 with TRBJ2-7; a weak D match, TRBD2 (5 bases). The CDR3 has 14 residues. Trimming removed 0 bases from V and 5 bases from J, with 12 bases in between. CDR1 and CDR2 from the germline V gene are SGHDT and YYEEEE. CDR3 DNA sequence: TGTGCCAGCAGCTTGGTAGCGATTACGGACGAGCAGTACTTC. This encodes CASSLVAITDEQYF. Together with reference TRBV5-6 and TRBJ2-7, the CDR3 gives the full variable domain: DAGVTQSPTHLIKTRGQQVTLRCSPKSGHDTVSWYQQALGQGPQFIFQYYEEEERQRGNFPDRFSGHQFPNYSSELNVNALLLGDSALYLCASSLVAITDEQYFGPGTRLTVT.

The CDR3 DNA sequence: TGTGCCACCGGAGGGGGCCAGCCCCAGCATTTT. This gives the protein CATGGGQPQHF. The chain links TRBV19 to TRBJ1-5, with TRBD1 identical over 7 bases. V gave up 10 bases and J gave up 7 bases; unmatched junction bases: 4. Germline V gives CDR1 LNHDA, CDR2 SQIVND (reference sequence). The CDR3 consists of 11 residues.

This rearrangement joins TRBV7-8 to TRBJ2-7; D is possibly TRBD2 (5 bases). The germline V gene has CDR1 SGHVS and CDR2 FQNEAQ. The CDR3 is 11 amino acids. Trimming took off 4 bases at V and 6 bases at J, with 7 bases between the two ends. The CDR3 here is CASSSSGEQYF. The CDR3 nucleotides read TGTGCCAGCAGCTCAAGCGGCGAGCAGTACTTC.

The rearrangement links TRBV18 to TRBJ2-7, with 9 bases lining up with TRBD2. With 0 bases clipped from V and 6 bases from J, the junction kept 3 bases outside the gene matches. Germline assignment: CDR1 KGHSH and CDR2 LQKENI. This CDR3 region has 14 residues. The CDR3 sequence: CASSPPGLAFEQYF. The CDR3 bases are TGTGCCAGCTCACCACCGGGACTAGCTTTCGAGCAGTACTTC. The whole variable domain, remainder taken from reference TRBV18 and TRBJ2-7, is NAGVMQNPRHLVRRRGQEARLRCSPMKGHSHVYWYRQLPEEGLKFMVYLQKENIIDESGMPKERFSAEFPKEGPSILRIQQVVRGDSAAYFCASSPPGLAFEQYFGPGTRLTVT.

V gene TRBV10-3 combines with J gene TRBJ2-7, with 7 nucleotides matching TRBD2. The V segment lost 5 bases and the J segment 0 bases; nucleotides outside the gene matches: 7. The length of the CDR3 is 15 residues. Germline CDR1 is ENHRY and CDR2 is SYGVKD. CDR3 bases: TGTGCCATCAGTCGCGGGGAGGGGATCTCCTACGAGCAGTACTTC. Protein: CAISRGEGISYEQYF.

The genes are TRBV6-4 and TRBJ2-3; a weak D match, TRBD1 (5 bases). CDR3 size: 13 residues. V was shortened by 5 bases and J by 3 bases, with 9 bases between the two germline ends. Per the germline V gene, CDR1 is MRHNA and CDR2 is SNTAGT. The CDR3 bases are TGTGCCAGCAGTTTGTCAGGGACAGATACGCAGTATTTT. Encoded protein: CASSLSGTDTQYF.

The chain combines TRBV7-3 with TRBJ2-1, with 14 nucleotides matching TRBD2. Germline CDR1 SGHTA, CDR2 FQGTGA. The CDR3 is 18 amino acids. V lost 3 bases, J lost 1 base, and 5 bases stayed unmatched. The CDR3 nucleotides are TGTGCCAGCAGCTTGGTCGGGACTAGCGGGAGATCCTACAATGAGCAGTTCTTC. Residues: CASSLVGTSGRSYNEQFF.

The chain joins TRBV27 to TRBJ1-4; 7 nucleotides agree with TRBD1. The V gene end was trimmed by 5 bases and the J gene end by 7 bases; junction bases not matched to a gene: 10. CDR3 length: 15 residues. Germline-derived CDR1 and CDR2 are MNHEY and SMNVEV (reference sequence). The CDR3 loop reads CASSPRQGLGEKLFF. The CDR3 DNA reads TGTGCCAGCAGTCCCCGACAGGGATTGGGTGAAAAACTGTTTTTT.

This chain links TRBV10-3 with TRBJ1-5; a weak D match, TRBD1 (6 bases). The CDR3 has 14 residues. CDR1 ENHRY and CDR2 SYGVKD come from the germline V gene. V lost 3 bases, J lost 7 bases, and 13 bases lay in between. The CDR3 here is CAISEGQSSQPQHF. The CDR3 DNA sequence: TGTGCCATCAGTGAAGGACAGAGCTCCCAGCCCCAGCATTTT.

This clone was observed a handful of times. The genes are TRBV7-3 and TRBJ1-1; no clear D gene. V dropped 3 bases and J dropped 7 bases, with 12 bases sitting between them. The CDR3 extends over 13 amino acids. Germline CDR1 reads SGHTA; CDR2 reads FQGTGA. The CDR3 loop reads CASSFHERGEAFF. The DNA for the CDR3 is TGTGCCAGCAGCTTCCACGAGCGGGGTGAAGCTTTCTTT.

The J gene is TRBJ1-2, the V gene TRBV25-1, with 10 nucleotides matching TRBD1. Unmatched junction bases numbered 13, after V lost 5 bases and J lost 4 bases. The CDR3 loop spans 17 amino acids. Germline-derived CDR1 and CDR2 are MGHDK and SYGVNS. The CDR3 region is CASSTTGTGEIVYGYTF. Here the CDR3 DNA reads TGTGCCAGCAGTACAACCGGGACAGGGGAAATAGTCTATGGCTACACCTTC.

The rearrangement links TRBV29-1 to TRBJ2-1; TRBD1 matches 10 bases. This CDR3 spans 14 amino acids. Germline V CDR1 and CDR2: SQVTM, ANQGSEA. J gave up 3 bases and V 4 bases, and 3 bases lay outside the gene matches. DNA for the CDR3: TGCAGCGTTGGGGGACAGGGGTTCTACAATGAGCAGTTCTTC. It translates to CSVGGQGFYNEQFF.

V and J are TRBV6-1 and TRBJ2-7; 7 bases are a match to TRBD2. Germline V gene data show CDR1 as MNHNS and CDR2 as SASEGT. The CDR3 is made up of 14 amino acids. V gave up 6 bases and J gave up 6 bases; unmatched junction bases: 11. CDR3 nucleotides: TGTGCCAGCAGAAGGGGAGGGGAGCCGGGCGAGCAGTACTTC. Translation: CASRRGGEPGEQYF.

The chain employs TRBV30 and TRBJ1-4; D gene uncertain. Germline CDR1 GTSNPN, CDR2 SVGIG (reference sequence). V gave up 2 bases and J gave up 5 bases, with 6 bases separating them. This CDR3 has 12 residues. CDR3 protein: CAWSFLNEKLFF. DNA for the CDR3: TGTGCCTGGAGTTTTCTCAATGAAAAACTGTTTTTT.

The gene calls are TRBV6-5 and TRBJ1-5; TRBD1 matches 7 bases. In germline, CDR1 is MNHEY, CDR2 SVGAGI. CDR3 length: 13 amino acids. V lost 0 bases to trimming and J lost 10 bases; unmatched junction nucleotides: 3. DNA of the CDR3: TGTGCCAGCAGTTACTCGACAGGGAATCCCCAGCATTTT. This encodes CASSYSTGNPQHF.

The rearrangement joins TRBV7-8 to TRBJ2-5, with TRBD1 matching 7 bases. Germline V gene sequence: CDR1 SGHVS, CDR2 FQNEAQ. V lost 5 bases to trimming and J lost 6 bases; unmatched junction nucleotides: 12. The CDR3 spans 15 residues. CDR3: CASSHEGAGRKTQYF. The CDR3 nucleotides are TGTGCCAGCAGCCATGAGGGGGCAGGAAGAAAGACCCAGTACTTC.

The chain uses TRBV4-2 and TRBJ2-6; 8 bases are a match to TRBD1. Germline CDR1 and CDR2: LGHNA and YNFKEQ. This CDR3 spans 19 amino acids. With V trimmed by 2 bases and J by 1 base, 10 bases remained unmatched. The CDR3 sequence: CASSQYTGGETSGANVLTF. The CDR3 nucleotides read TGTGCCAGCAGCCAATATACAGGGGGTGAGACATCTGGGGCCAACGTCCTGACTTTC.